This T cell receptor (beta chain) originates from a study of beta chain features in type 1 diabetes. This clone was seen ten or more times. Its specificity is not known. TCRB transcripts that were expressed got sequenced, as all of the isolated RNA had been reverse transcribed. Assay: immunoSEQ multiplex PCR; the TCRdb copy retains only in-frame clones and omits some. The top ten clones hold just under 0.035% of a sample with 200,000 to 250,000 clones, more than 9% of them seen once. Whole-study results and caveats: Reads derived from cDNA could over-represent cells showing high TCR expression.

CDR1 is SGDLS, CDR2 YYNGEE, per germline. J gave up 0 bases and V 0 bases, and 3 bases lay outside the gene matches. This CDR3 comprises 16 residues. The TCR comes from a woman aged 18-29 years in good health. Specimen: naive CD4+ T cells from blood. This chain uses TRBV9 with TRBJ2-1, with 7 bases aligning to TRBD1. CDR3 nucleotides: TGTGCCAGCAGCGTAGGCAACAGGGGCTCCTACAATGAGCAGTTCTTC. Amino acids: CASSVGNRGSYNEQFF.